This TCR beta chain appears in the sequencing data of a study of blood T cell repertoires in COVID-19. Study context: Acute-phase and convalescent COVID-19 samples originated in the United States, Italy and Spain. T cells, B-cell-depleted T cells, or PBMCs supplied cDNA or gDNA.

As handled by the study authors: Reference gene primer amplification yielded estimated nucleated cell counts. Produced via immunoSEQ multiplex PCR; TCRdb's table is partial and in-frame only. V, J and clone size are those of that table, while D and trimming were read from the DNA. Of hundreds of thousands of clones in the sample, more than 75% were seen once. There are 15 residues in the CDR3. Germline CDR1 reads LNHDA; CDR2 reads SQIVND (reference sequence). V was cut by 6 bases and J by 0 bases, with 12 bases left in between. This receptor was identified in a young woman who had recovered from COVID-19. The chain has TRBV19 and TRBJ1-5, with a weak D call TRBD1 (6 bases). The sequencing sample was made of peripheral blood. CDR3 sequence: CASRRTGNSNQPQHF. The CDR3 nucleotides read TGTGCCAGTAGGCGTACAGGGAATAGCAATCAGCCCCAGCATTTT.